This T cell receptor beta chain was captured by sequencing in a study of blood T cell repertoires in COVID-19. Looking at the study overall: The United States, Italy and Spain were the sources of the acute and convalescent COVID-19 samples. T cells, B-cell-depleted T cells, or PBMCs supplied cDNA or gDNA.

This clone was seen a single time. The V and J ends lost 5 bases and 4 bases, in that order; junction bases with no gene match: 5. The CDR3 is 14 amino acids. Germline CDR1 reads LNHDA; CDR2 reads SQIVND (reference sequence). Clones were sequenced by immunoSEQ multiplex PCR, and TCRdb holds only the in-frame ones, with some missing. The sample holds more than 130,000 clones; around nine tenths are singletons and the top ten take about 10%. This receptor was identified in a man between 45 and 60 years old with active or convalescent COVID-19. V is TRBV19 and J is TRBJ1-2; 9 nucleotides agree with TRBD1. The sequencing sample was made of peripheral blood. CDR3 sequence: CASSQDRGGYGYTF. CDR3 coding DNA: TGTGCCAGTAGTCAGGACAGGGGCGGCTATGGCTACACCTTC. The whole variable domain, filled in from reference TRBV19 and TRBJ1-2, reads DGGITQSPKYLFRKEGQNVTLSCEQNLNHDAMYWYRQDPGQGLRLIYYSQIVNDFQKGDIAEGYSVSREKKESFPLTVTSAQKNPTAFYLCASSQDRGGYGYTFGSGTRLTVV.